This TCR beta chain was identified in a study of blood T cell repertoires in COVID-19. Study as a whole: Donors in the United States, Italy and Spain gave samples during acute or convalescent COVID-19.

With 3 bases clipped from V and 7 bases from J, the junction kept 3 bases outside the gene matches. The V gene's germline CDR1 is SGDLS and CDR2 YYNGEE. The CDR3 has 13 amino acids. The table came from immunoSEQ multiplex PCR; TCRdb's copy has only in-frame clones and leaves some out. In the table there are approximately 330,000 clones, around 90% of which are singletons. The chain is built from TRBV9 and TRBJ2-1, with 8 bases that match TRBD2. The source of this sequence is a man aged 30 to 45 with COVID-19, enrolled during active disease. Specimen: peripheral blood. Written as DNA, the CDR3 is TGTGCCAGCAGCGGGACTAGCAGGAATGAGCAGTTCTTC. The encoded protein is CASSGTSRNEQFF.